This is a list of T cell receptor beta chains from one sample in a study of cytomegalovirus exposure and HLA in healthy donors. Assay: immunoSEQ multiplex PCR; the TCRdb copy retains only in-frame clones and omits some. Among 170,000 or so clones listed, about 78% were seen once. The sequenced sample was PBMCs. The receptors stem from a man aged 35 to 55 in good health and CMV-seronegative. Both conserved end residues are part of each CDR3. The order of the fields is clone size, J gene, V gene, D gene, CDR3 DNA, CDR3 protein. A D gene is named only where the DNA matches it firmly. Clone size is not always given. Where it is, it says once, few, many or a class for expanded clones.

abundance: .; j_gene: TRBJ1-4; v_gene: TRBV7-9; d_gene: TRBD1; CDR3nt: TGTTCCAGCAGCTCCCGGGACAGGGGCACTAATGAAAAACTGTTTTTT; CDR3aa: CSSSSRDRGTNEKLFF
abundance: .; j_gene: TRBJ2-7; v_gene: TRBV27; d_gene: TRBD2; CDR3nt: TGTGCCAGCAGTCCCTCGGGGGTGGGGGCTAGCGGGAGGGCCTGGGAGCAGTACTTC; CDR3aa: CASSPSGVGASGRAWEQYF
abundance: few; j_gene: TRBJ2-3; v_gene: TRBV19; d_gene: TRBD2; CDR3nt: TGTGCCAGTAGGATTAGCGGGACGACAGATACGCAGTATTTT; CDR3aa: CASRISGTTDTQYF
abundance: few; j_gene: TRBJ2-5; v_gene: TRBV10-3; d_gene: TRBD2; CDR3nt: TGTGCCATCAGTGAGCGGGGGGAAGAGACCCAGTACTTC; CDR3aa: CAISERGEETQYF
abundance: .; j_gene: TRBJ2-3; v_gene: TRBV10-1; d_gene: TRBD2; CDR3nt: TGCGCCAGCAGTGACCATCTAGCGGGGGGGAACACAGATACGCAGTATTTT; CDR3aa: CASSDHLAGGNTDTQYF
abundance: .; j_gene: TRBJ1-1; v_gene: TRBV7-8; d_gene: .; CDR3nt: TGTGCCTCGGCAAGGGGAAAGAACACTGAAGCTTTCTTT; CDR3aa: CASARGKNTEAFF
abundance: .; j_gene: TRBJ2-7; v_gene: TRBV30; d_gene: .; CDR3nt: TGTGCCTCTGGAACCAAGGCCGGGGGATTTTCCTACGAGCAGTACTTC; CDR3aa: CASGTKAGGFSYEQYF
abundance: .; j_gene: TRBJ2-7; v_gene: TRBV7-2; d_gene: TRBD1; CDR3nt: TGTGCCAGCAGCTACTCCGGGACAGGCCCCTACGAGCAGTACTTC; CDR3aa: CASSYSGTGPYEQYF
abundance: .; j_gene: TRBJ2-2; v_gene: TRBV19; d_gene: TRBD1; CDR3nt: TGTGCCAGTAGTATAGAAGGACAGGCGGGTCGCACCGGGGAGCTGTTTTTT; CDR3aa: CASSIEGQAGRTGELFF
abundance: .; j_gene: TRBJ2-1; v_gene: TRBV2; d_gene: TRBD1; CDR3nt: TGTGCCAGCACGGGACAGAACAATGAGCAGTTCTTC; CDR3aa: CASTGQNNEQFF
abundance: .; j_gene: TRBJ2-3; v_gene: TRBV2; d_gene: .; CDR3nt: TGTGCCAGCGGGGGGACAGATACGCAGTATTTT; CDR3aa: CASGGTDTQYF
abundance: few; j_gene: TRBJ1-1; v_gene: TRBV9; d_gene: TRBD1; CDR3nt: TGTGCCAGCAGCGTAGCAGGGGGCGGCTCCGAAGCTTTCTTT; CDR3aa: CASSVAGGGSEAFF
abundance: .; j_gene: TRBJ2-7; v_gene: TRBV21-1; d_gene: .; CDR3nt: TGTGCCAGCAGCAAAGTTTCTAGCAAGGGTTACGAGCAGTACTTC; CDR3aa: CASSKVSSKGYEQYF
abundance: few; j_gene: TRBJ2-1; v_gene: TRBV29-1; d_gene: .; CDR3nt: TGCAGCGTTGAATTATCTTCCATGCCTGGTAGTCTTGAGCAGTTCTTC; CDR3aa: CSVELSSMPGSLEQFF
abundance: .; j_gene: TRBJ2-7; v_gene: TRBV7-9; d_gene: .; CDR3nt: TGTGCCAGCAGCCCGACCCTTTTGGACACACATTCCTACGAGCAGTACTTC; CDR3aa: CASSPTLLDTHSYEQYF
abundance: .; j_gene: TRBJ1-6; v_gene: TRBV10-3; d_gene: TRBD1; CDR3nt: TGTGCCATCAGTGACCGACAGGGGGCCGGTTCACCCCTCCACTTT; CDR3aa: CAISDRQGAGSPLHF
abundance: .; j_gene: TRBJ2-1; v_gene: TRBV9; d_gene: .; CDR3nt: TGTGCCAGCAGCGTATCCGTTTCCGGGTGGAGCTCCTACAATGAGCAGTTCTTC; CDR3aa: CASSVSVSGWSSYNEQFF
abundance: .; j_gene: TRBJ1-4; v_gene: TRBV6-5; d_gene: .; CDR3nt: TGTGCCAGCAGTTACGGGGCAGGGGTAAATGAAAAACTGTTTTTT; CDR3aa: CASSYGAGVNEKLFF
abundance: .; j_gene: TRBJ2-5; v_gene: TRBV5-1; d_gene: TRBD1; CDR3nt: TGCGCCAGCAGCTTGGCCGCAGGGGGACCCCTCACACAAGAGACCCAGTACTTC; CDR3aa: CASSLAAGGPLTQETQYF
abundance: .; j_gene: TRBJ1-5; v_gene: TRBV29-1; d_gene: TRBD1; CDR3nt: TGCAGCGGGACACAGGGGGCAGGGCAGCCCCAGCATTTT; CDR3aa: CSGTQGAGQPQHF
abundance: .; j_gene: TRBJ1-2; v_gene: TRBV11-2; d_gene: .; CDR3nt: TGTGCCAGCAGCTTAGTTGCACAGCCTCCCTATGGCTACACCTTC; CDR3aa: CASSLVAQPPYGYTF
abundance: .; j_gene: TRBJ1-3; v_gene: TRBV5-1; d_gene: .; CDR3nt: TGCGCCAGCAGCGCCTCGGACAGCTCTGGAAACACCATATATTTT; CDR3aa: CASSASDSSGNTIYF
abundance: once; j_gene: TRBJ1-1; v_gene: TRBV10-2; d_gene: TRBD1; CDR3nt: TGCGCCAGCACCCCGACAGGGTTTACTGAAGCTTTCTTT; CDR3aa: CASTPTGFTEAFF
abundance: .; j_gene: TRBJ2-5; v_gene: TRBV5-1; d_gene: .; CDR3nt: TGCGCCAGCAGCCTTAAGGGGGAGGGTCGAGAGACCCAGTACTTC; CDR3aa: CASSLKGEGRETQYF
abundance: .; j_gene: TRBJ1-2; v_gene: TRBV19; d_gene: TRBD1; CDR3nt: TGTGCCAGTAGTATATCCTCCTCCGGGACAGCTTATGGCTACACCTTC; CDR3aa: CASSISSSGTAYGYTF
abundance: .; j_gene: TRBJ2-7; v_gene: TRBV5-6; d_gene: TRBD1; CDR3nt: TGTGCCAGCGGAGGACAGGGGATCTCCTACGAGCAGTACTTC; CDR3aa: CASGGQGISYEQYF